This T cell receptor (beta chain) was found in a study of T cells in Graves' hyperthyroidism and ophthalmopathy. Broader study findings: The model foresaw ophthalmopathy a median roughly 6 months prior to onset.

RNA transcripts provided the source from which TCR beta CDR3 regions were amplified. Initially, a first-round RT-PCR of the TCR CDR3 employed the HTBI primer set. TCRdb independently ran MiXCR on the multiplex PCR reads; one entry per CDR3 protein. The table shows fewer than 250,000 distinct CDR3 sequences, with 15% to 20% occurring only once. A word on this clonotype: Antigen unknown. One base away lies a much larger clone, so this may be a sequencing read error.

CDR1 and CDR2 (germline): SGHRS, YFSETQ. This CDR3 comprises 15 residues. The TCR was taken from a woman under 30 with Graves' ophthalmopathy. Sequences were obtained from blood. V usage is TRBV5-1 and J usage is TRBJ1-4; 8 positions match TRBD1. CDR3 region: CASSLSQGANEKLVF. The CDR3 DNA sequence: TGCGCCAGCAGCCTATCCCAGGGGGCCAATGAAAAACTGGTTTTT. Filled out from reference TRBV5-1 and TRBJ1-4, the complete variable domain reads KAGVTQTPRYLIKTRGQQVTLSCSPISGHRSVSWYQQTPGQGLQFLFEYFSETQRNKGNFPGRFSGRQFSNSRSEMNVSTLELGDSALYLCASSLSQGANEKLVFGSGTQLSVL.